The source of this T cell receptor (beta chain) is a study of CD8 T cells in Susac syndrome. Sequencing of TCR beta, carried out with a high-throughput approach, was applied to CD8+ and CD4+ T cells from the blood. A quantity of roughly 0.5 to 1 ug RNA underwent reverse transcription using random hexamers. Amplification of TCR beta CDR3 used immunoSEQ multiplex PCR across 54 Vbeta and 13 Jbeta. TCRdb itself ran the immunoSEQ multiplex PCR reads through MiXCR, one entry per CDR3 protein. This table holds about 130,000 distinct CDR3 sequences, roughly 94% found once. There are 15 residues in the CDR3. Germline CDR1 and CDR2: MGHDK and SYGVNS. Trimming took 2 bases from V and 4 from J, leaving 14 bases between them.

The source of this sequence is a human donor with multiple sclerosis. The chain combines TRBV25-1 with TRBJ1-1; D might be TRBD1 (6 bases). Material: CD4+ T cells from PBMCs. The CDR3, as DNA: TGTGCCAGCAGTGAACCCACCGCGGGGGCCACTGAAGCTTTCTTT. Its protein product is CASSEPTAGATEAFF.